This T cell receptor beta chain was observed in a study of blood T cell repertoires in COVID-19. The protocol was immunoSEQ multiplex PCR, while the TCRdb copy is restricted to in-frame clones and leaves out a portion. The table records some 100,000 clones, 70% to 90% of them present only once. This clone was detected once. Which cohort a participant joined came from the clinical history participants gave. The CDR3 sequence is 16 residues long. J gave up 1 base and V 5 bases, and 10 bases lay outside the gene matches. Germline values: CDR1 SGDLS, CDR2 YYNGEE. J is TRBJ1-1 and V is TRBV9; 8 bases agree with TRBD1. This clonotype was sampled from a woman between 45 and 60 years old who had recovered from COVID-19. The sample comprised PBMCs or T cells enriched from blood (not recorded which). CDR3 residues: CASSTTGGFGNTEAFF. CDR3 in DNA: TGTGCCAGCAGTACAACAGGGGGGTTTGGGAACACTGAAGCTTTCTTT.